This T cell receptor beta chain is drawn from a study of blood T cell repertoires in COVID-19. Whole-study context: Sample material is recorded as cDNA or gDNA derived from T cells, B-cell-depleted T cells, or PBMCs.

Participants' reported clinical history set cohort assignment. V lost 0 bases, J lost 10 bases, and 12 bases lay in between. Per the germline V gene, CDR1 is LGHDT and CDR2 is YNNKEL (reference sequence). This CDR3 spans 13 amino acids. Libraries were prepared by immunoSEQ multiplex PCR; TCRdb keeps only in-frame clonotypes and omits some of them. The sample carries tens of thousands of clones, about 82% recorded once. The sample taken for sequencing was PBMCs or T cells enriched from blood (not recorded which). The clonotype comes from a woman aged 40 to 50 with acute COVID-19. V gene TRBV3-1 (or the pseudogene TRBV3-2) combines with J gene TRBJ2-5; D call uncertain. CDR3 sequence reads: CASSQDHLQIQYF. The DNA for the CDR3 is TGTGCCAGCAGCCAAGACCATTTACAAATCCAGTACTTC.